The next 28 T cell receptor beta chains were all read from a single sample in a study of blood T cell repertoires in COVID-19. Only in-frame clones appear in the TCRdb table, and some are missing; sequencing was by immunoSEQ multiplex PCR. The sample carries 200,000 to 250,000 clones, 70% to 90% recorded once. Sequencing input: peripheral blood. These receptor sequences come from a woman between 25 and 40 years old who had recovered from COVID-19.

This clone was counted only a few times. The gene calls are TRBV9 and TRBJ2-1; maybe TRBD2 (6 bases). In germline, CDR1 is SGDLS, CDR2 YYNGEE. The CDR3 totals 15 residues. Trimming stripped 0 bases from V and 3 bases from J, with 10 bases between. Here the CDR3 DNA reads TGTGCCAGCAGCGTAGAGGAGGGCTTCTACAATGAGCAGTTCTTC. Amino acids: CASSVEEGFYNEQFF.

The chain couples TRBV7-2 to TRBJ1-1; 8 nucleotides line up with TRBD1. The CDR3 extends over 15 amino acids. Germline lookup yields CDR1 SGHTA and CDR2 FQGNSA. J gave up 4 bases and V 6 bases, and 10 bases lay outside the gene matches. The CDR3 coding sequence is TGTGCCAGCAGACTCCGGACAGGGCCGGCCACTGAAGCTTTCTTT. This encodes CASRLRTGPATEAFF.

V and J are TRBV7-9 and TRBJ2-5; 9 bases line up with TRBD2. The V and J ends lost 5 bases and 4 bases, in that order; junction bases with no gene match: 5. Germline lookup yields CDR1 SEHNR and CDR2 FQNEAQ (reference sequence). The CDR3 sequence is 14 residues long. CDR3 amino acids: CASSPPSGTETQYF. CDR3 DNA sequence: TGTGCCAGCAGCCCCCCTAGCGGGACAGAGACCCAGTACTTC. Full variable domain (missing parts from reference TRBV7-9 and TRBJ2-5): DTGVSQNPRHKITKRGQNVTFRCDPISEHNRLYWYRQTLGQGPEFLTYFQNEAQLEKSRLLSDRFSAERPKGSFSTLEIQRTEQGDSAMYLCASSPPSGTETQYFGPGTRLLVL.

The chain couples TRBV10-2 to TRBJ2-7; D is ambiguous. The germline V gene has CDR1 WSHSY and CDR2 SAAADI. Trimming shortened V by 4 bases and J by 3 bases, and 4 bases separated the two germline ends. This CDR3 comprises 11 residues. The CDR3 DNA reads TGCGCCAGCAGTGCGGGCTACGAGCAGTACTTC. Encoded protein: CASSAGYEQYF.

This rearrangement joins TRBV6-5 to TRBJ2-1; 10 nucleotides align to TRBD2. The V and J ends lost 5 bases and 3 bases, in that order; junction bases with no gene match: 4. Germline CDR1 and CDR2: MNHEY and SVGAGI. There are 15 residues in the CDR3. Here the CDR3 reads CASSPQRGGYNEQFF. Here the CDR3 DNA reads TGTGCCAGCAGTCCTCAGCGGGGGGGCTACAATGAGCAGTTCTTC.

The chain carries TRBV3-1 (or the pseudogene TRBV3-2) and TRBJ1-2; tentatively, D is TRBD1 (5 bases). Germline CDR1 and CDR2: LGHDT and YNNKEL (reference sequence). The CDR3 contains 15 residues. V lost 1 base, J lost 7 bases, and 16 bases lay in between. The CDR3 loop reads CASSQGISGFSGYTF. DNA for the CDR3: TGTGCCAGCAGCCAAGGCATATCAGGGTTCTCTGGCTACACCTTC.

This clone was seen more than once but under ten times. This sequence joins TRBV2 and TRBJ1-4; weak D call: TRBD1 (5 bases). The CDR3 length is 14 residues. V lost 2 bases and J 6 bases, leaving 10 bases between the germline ends. Germline lookup yields CDR1 SNHLY and CDR2 FYNNEI. CDR3: CASSEMAGYEKLFF. CDR3 nucleotides: TGTGCCAGCAGTGAAATGGCAGGGTATGAAAAACTGTTTTTT.

CDR3 amino acids: CASSPSFDRGNSPLHF. CDR3 bases: TGTGCCAGCAGCCCGTCCTTCGACAGGGGGAATTCACCCCTCCACTTT. This chain uses TRBV3-1 (or the pseudogene TRBV3-2) with TRBJ1-6, with 9 bases lining up with TRBD1. The germline gives CDR1 LGHDT, CDR2 YNNKEL (reference sequence). CDR3 length equals 16 residues. The V gene end was trimmed by 4 bases and the J gene end by 7 bases; junction bases not matched to a gene: 8.

J is TRBJ2-7 and V is TRBV30; 7 bases fit TRBD1. V shed 1 base, J shed 4 bases, and the junction held 7 bases outside the gene matches. The CDR3 runs 14 residues. Germline V CDR1 and CDR2: GTSNPN, SVGIG (reference sequence). DNA of the CDR3: TGTGCCTGGAGTGCCACAATCAGGGGGTACGAGCAGTACTTC. Encoded protein: CAWSATIRGYEQYF. Filled out from reference TRBV30 and TRBJ2-7, the complete variable domain reads SQTIHQWPATLVQPVGSPLSLECTVEGTSNPNLYWYRQAAGRGLQLLFYSVGIGQISSEVPQNLSASRPQDRQFILSSKKLLLSDSGFYLCAWSATIRGYEQYFGPGTRLTVT.

The chain employs TRBV10-1 and TRBJ2-1; 10 bases match TRBD2. The CDR3 is made up of 13 amino acids. Germline lookup yields CDR1 WNHNN and CDR2 SYGVQD (reference sequence). The V gene end was trimmed by 5 bases and the J gene end by 9 bases; junction bases not matched to a gene: 4. The CDR3 bases are TGCGCCAGCAGTCTTAGCGGGGGGACTGAGCAGTTCTTC. It translates to CASSLSGGTEQFF.

This chain uses TRBV9 with TRBJ2-2, with a tentative D call TRBD1 (5 bases). V dropped 0 bases and J dropped 6 bases, with 12 bases sitting between them. Germline loops: CDR1 SGDLS, CDR2 YYNGEE. The CDR3 consists of 15 residues. CDR3 sequence (DNA): TGTGCCAGCAGCGTAGGGGGCAGGGCACCCGGGGAGCTGTTTTTT. It codes for CASSVGGRAPGELFF.

The chain links TRBV5-1 to TRBJ2-3; D is uncertain. This CDR3 has 14 amino acids. Germline assignment: CDR1 SGHRS and CDR2 YFSETQ. Trimming cost V 3 bases and J 0 bases, with 8 bases left between them. The CDR3 loop reads CASSSPSSTDTQYF. In DNA form, the CDR3 reads TGCGCCAGCAGCTCCCCGTCTAGCACAGATACGCAGTATTTT.

The chain has TRBV7-9 and TRBJ1-5; the D is unclear. Trimming shortened V by 5 bases and J by 3 bases, and 5 bases separated the two germline ends. The CDR3 spans 12 residues. The germline CDR1 and CDR2 sequences are SEHNR and FQNEAQ (reference sequence). The CDR3 nucleotides read TGTGCCAGCAGCACTTTCAATCAGCCCCAGCATTTT. Residues: CASSTFNQPQHF.

The chain employs TRBV7-9 and TRBJ1-2; 10 bases align to TRBD1. The J segment lost 8 bases and the V segment lost 5 bases, leaving 5 bases of the junction unmatched. From germline, CDR1 is SEHNR and CDR2 FQNEAQ (reference sequence). The CDR3 length is 13 residues. The CDR3 protein is CASSTGTGEGYTF. The CDR3 DNA is TGTGCCAGCAGCACCGGGACAGGGGAAGGCTACACCTTC.

The CDR3 region is CASSIIPRPNQPQHF. The CDR3 nucleotides read TGTGCCAGTAGTATCATACCTAGACCCAATCAGCCCCAGCATTTT. The V gene is TRBV19, the J gene TRBJ1-5; D uncertain. The CDR3 runs to 15 residues. V was clipped by 3 bases and J by 3 bases, with 12 bases between them. Germline-derived CDR1 and CDR2 are LNHDA and SQIVND (reference sequence).

V and J are TRBV27 and TRBJ2-7; maybe TRBD2 (5 bases). Germline lookup yields CDR1 MNHEY and CDR2 SMNVEV (reference sequence). V was clipped by 3 bases and J by 3 bases, with 12 bases between them. The CDR3 spans 14 residues. CDR3 DNA: TGTGCCAGCAGTTTTAGGCCTCGGGGCTACGAGCAGTACTTC. Amino acids: CASSFRPRGYEQYF.

The V call is TRBV4-2, the J call TRBJ1-2, with 8 bases matching TRBD1. Germline lookup yields CDR1 LGHNA and CDR2 YNFKEQ. V shed 4 bases and J 3 bases; nucleotides not matched to a gene: 1. The CDR3 loop spans 13 amino acids. This chain's CDR3 is CASSPGGDYGYTF. The DNA of the CDR3 is TGTGCCAGCAGCCCAGGGGGCGACTATGGCTACACCTTC.

J is TRBJ1-2 and V is TRBV4-3; a possible D gene is TRBD1 (5 bases). CDR1 is LGHNA, CDR2 YSLEER, per germline. The ends were cut back, 0 bases at V and 6 bases at J, with 14 bases in the middle. CDR3 size: 15 residues. CDR3 coding DNA: TGCGCCAGCAGCCAAGAGTTTCCGGGGGTCCATGGCTACACCTTC. It encodes CASSQEFPGVHGYTF.

This clone has more than one count but fewer than ten. The chain has TRBV5-1 and TRBJ1-1, with D possibly being TRBD1 (5 bases). V was clipped by 7 bases and J by 1 base, with 11 bases between them. Germline CDR1 reads SGHRS; CDR2 reads YFSETQ. The CDR3 has 13 residues. This CDR3 reads CASYTRENTEAFF. Written as DNA, the CDR3 is TGCGCCAGCTATACCAGGGAGAACACTGAAGCTTTCTTT.

V gene TRBV6-6 combines with J gene TRBJ1-2; D is uncertain. Trimming cost V 6 bases and J 2 bases, with 10 bases left between them. The CDR3 length is 13 residues. The germline CDR1 and CDR2 sequences are MNHNY and SVGAGI (reference sequence). Here the CDR3 reads CASSPGYNYGYTF. CDR3 DNA sequence: TGTGCCAGCAGCCCAGGATACAACTATGGCTACACCTTC.

The rearrangement links TRBV19 to TRBJ1-5, with D tentatively TRBD1 (5 bases). Germline-derived CDR1 and CDR2 are LNHDA and SQIVND (reference sequence). The CDR3 is 16 residues long. The V end was cut by 3 bases, the J end by 0 bases, with 12 bases between. The CDR3 sequence: CASSMGDSDSNQPQHF. CDR3 in DNA: TGTGCCAGTAGTATGGGGGACTCGGATAGCAATCAGCCCCAGCATTTT.

The chain recombines TRBV27 with TRBJ1-5; D possibly corresponds to TRBD1 (6 bases). The V end lost 3 bases, the J end lost 7 bases, and 16 bases lay between the germline ends. The CDR3 consists of 15 residues. Germline-derived CDR1 and CDR2 are MNHEY and SMNVEV (reference sequence). The CDR3 DNA follows: TGTGCCAGCAGTTTGACAGGCCAGGGCTTGCAGCCCCAGCATTTT. Translation gives CASSLTGQGLQPQHF.

CDR3 in amino acids: CASTLGALNTDTQYF. DNA of the CDR3: TGTGCCAGCACCCTAGGGGCGCTAAACACAGATACGCAGTATTTT. The chain links TRBV28 to TRBJ2-3; perhaps TRBD1 as D (5 bases). The germline V gene encodes CDR1 MDHEN and CDR2 SYDVKM. The CDR3 has 15 amino acids. The V gene lost 7 bases and the J gene lost 2 bases, with 16 bases spanning the gap.

The rearrangement links TRBV7-6 to TRBJ1-1; maybe TRBD1 (6 bases). The germline CDR1 and CDR2 sequences are SGHVS and FNYEAQ. This CDR3 contains 15 residues. Deletions cut 0 bases from V and 1 base from J, with 9 bases between. CDR3 bases: TGTGCCAGCAGCTTAGCGGCCAGGGGGAACACTGAAGCTTTCTTT. Amino acids: CASSLAARGNTEAFF. Full variable domain (outside the CDR3, taken from reference TRBV7-6 and TRBJ1-1): GAGVSQSPRYKVTKRGQDVALRCDPISGHVSLYWYRQALGQGPEFLTYFNYEAQQDKSGLPNDRFSAERPEGSISTLTIQRTEQRDSAMYRCASSLAARGNTEAFFGQGTRLTVV.

This sequence joins TRBV10-3 and TRBJ2-6; D not resolved. V was cut by 0 bases and J by 0 bases, with 15 bases left in between. The CDR3 sequence is 19 residues long. Germline CDR1 reads ENHRY; CDR2 reads SYGVKD. CDR3 sequence reads: CAISESRPPYFSGANVLTF. The CDR3 DNA reads TGTGCCATCAGTGAGTCGAGGCCTCCTTACTTCTCTGGGGCCAACGTCCTGACTTTC.

This clone was counted once. The V and J genes are TRBV19 and TRBJ2-1, with TRBD2 matching over 7 bases. This CDR3 comprises 12 residues. The ends lost 3 bases at V and 12 bases at J; junction bases unmatched: 5. Germline V lookup: CDR1 LNHDA, CDR2 SQIVND (reference sequence). For the CDR3, the DNA is TGTGCCAGTAGTATTGGGAGGGTTGGGCAGTTCTTC. This codes for CASSIGRVGQFF.

The chain recombines TRBV2 with TRBJ2-7; D is possibly TRBD1 (5 bases). Germline CDR1 and CDR2: SNHLY and FYNNEI. Trimming removed 1 base from V and 2 bases from J, with 12 bases in between. CDR3 length: 15 amino acids. The CDR3 loop is CASSEGWGGAYEQYF. CDR3 nucleotide sequence: TGTGCCAGCAGTGAAGGGTGGGGCGGTGCCTACGAGCAGTACTTC.

This clone appeared a few times. The V call is TRBV7-9, the J call TRBJ1-1; D is possibly TRBD1 (6 bases). The CDR3 spans 16 residues. V was trimmed by 4 bases and J by 5 bases, leaving 20 bases between them. Germline V CDR1 and CDR2: SEHNR, FQNEAQ (reference sequence). This chain's CDR3 is CASSSFRDKVGTEAFF. In DNA form, the CDR3 reads TGTGCCAGCAGCTCTTTCCGGGACAAGGTCGGGACTGAAGCTTTCTTT.